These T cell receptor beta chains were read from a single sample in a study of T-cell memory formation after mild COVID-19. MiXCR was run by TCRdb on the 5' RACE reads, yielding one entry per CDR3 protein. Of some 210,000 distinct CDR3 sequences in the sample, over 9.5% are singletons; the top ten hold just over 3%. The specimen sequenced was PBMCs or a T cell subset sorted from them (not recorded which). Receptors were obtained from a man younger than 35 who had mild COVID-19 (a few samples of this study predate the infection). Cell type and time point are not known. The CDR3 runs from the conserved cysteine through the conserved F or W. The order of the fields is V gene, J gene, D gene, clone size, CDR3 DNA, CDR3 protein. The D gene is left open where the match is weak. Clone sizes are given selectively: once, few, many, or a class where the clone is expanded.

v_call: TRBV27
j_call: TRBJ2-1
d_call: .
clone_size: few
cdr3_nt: TGTGCCAGCAGTTTATTTGGGGCCGGTAAGAATGAGCAGTTCTTC
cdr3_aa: CASSLFGAGKNEQFF

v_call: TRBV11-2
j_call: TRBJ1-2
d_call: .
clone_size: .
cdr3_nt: TGTGCCAGCAGTCCCCGGGCCTTTCGATTTTCGGATGGCTACACCTTC
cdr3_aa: CASSPRAFRFSDGYTF

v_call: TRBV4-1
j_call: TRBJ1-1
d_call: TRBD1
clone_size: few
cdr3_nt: TGCGCCAGCAGCCAACTGGGGACAGGGAACACTGAAGCTTTCTTT
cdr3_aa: CASSQLGTGNTEAFF

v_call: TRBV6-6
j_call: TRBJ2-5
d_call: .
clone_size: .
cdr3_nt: TGTGCCAGCGGTGGGGGACGATGGGAGACCCAGTACTTC
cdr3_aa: CASGGGRWETQYF

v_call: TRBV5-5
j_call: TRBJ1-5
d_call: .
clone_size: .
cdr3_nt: TGTGCCAGCAGCAAGGGGGGATCAAGCAATCAGCCCCAGCATTTT
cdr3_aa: CASSKGGSSNQPQHF

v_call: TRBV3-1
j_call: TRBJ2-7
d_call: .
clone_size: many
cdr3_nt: TGTGCCAGCAGCCCTTCCTATAGCTCCTACGAGCAGTACTTC
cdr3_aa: CASSPSYSSYEQYF

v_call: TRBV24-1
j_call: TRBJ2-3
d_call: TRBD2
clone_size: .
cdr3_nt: TGTGCCACCAGTGATCCAACGCCGGGGGGGTCTGGCACAGATACGCAGTATTTT
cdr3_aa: CATSDPTPGGSGTDTQYF

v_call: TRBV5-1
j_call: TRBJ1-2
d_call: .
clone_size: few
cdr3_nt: TGCGCCAGCAGCTTTATGGGCAGCCTTTCATCCACGGGCTACACCTTC
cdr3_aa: CASSFMGSLSSTGYTF

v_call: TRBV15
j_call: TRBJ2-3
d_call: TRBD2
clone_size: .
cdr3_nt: TGTGCCACCAGCAGACAGACTAGCGGGGGCACAGATACGCAGTATTTT
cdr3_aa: CATSRQTSGGTDTQYF

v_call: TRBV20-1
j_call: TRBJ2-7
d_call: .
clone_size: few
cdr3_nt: TGCAGTGCTGGGGGTCGTTACGAGCAGTACTTC
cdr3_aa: CSAGGRYEQYF

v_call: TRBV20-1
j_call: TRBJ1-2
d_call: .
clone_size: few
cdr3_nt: TGCAGTGCACCCCTGGGGGGGTATGGCTACACCTTC
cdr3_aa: CSAPLGGYGYTF

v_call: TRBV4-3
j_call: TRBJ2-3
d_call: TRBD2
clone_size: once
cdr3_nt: TGCGCCAGCAGCCAAGGCCTAGCGGGGGGAGTCGATACGCAGTATTTT
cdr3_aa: CASSQGLAGGVDTQYF

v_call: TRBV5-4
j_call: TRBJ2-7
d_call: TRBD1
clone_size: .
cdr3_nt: TGTGCCAGCAGATTAGACAGGGGGAGTCACTACGAGCAGTACTTC
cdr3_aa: CASRLDRGSHYEQYF

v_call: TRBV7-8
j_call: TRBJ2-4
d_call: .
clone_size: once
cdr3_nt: TGTGCCAGCAGCCCAGAGCCGGATACCAAAAACATTCAGTACTTC
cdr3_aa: CASSPEPDTKNIQYF

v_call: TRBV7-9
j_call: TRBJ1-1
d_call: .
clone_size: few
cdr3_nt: TGTGCCAGCAGCTTAAGTCACGCTGGGACTGAAGCTTTCTTT
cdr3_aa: CASSLSHAGTEAFF

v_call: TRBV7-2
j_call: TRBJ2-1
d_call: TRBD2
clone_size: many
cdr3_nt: TGTGCCAGCAGCTTAGGGGCGGGGGGTAGTGAGCAGTTCTTC
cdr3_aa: CASSLGAGGSEQFF

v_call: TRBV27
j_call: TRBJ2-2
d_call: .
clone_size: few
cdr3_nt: TGTGCCAGCGGGTTGGGGGAGCTGTTTTTT
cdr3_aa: CASGLGELFF

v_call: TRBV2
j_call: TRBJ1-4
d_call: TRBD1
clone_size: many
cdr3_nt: TGTGCCACCAGACAGGGGAGTTCTACTAATGAAAAACTGTTTTTT
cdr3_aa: CATRQGSSTNEKLFF

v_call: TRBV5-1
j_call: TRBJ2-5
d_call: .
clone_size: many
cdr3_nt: TGCGCCAGCAGGTCCATACCAGGACAAGAGACCCAGTACTTC
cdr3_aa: CASRSIPGQETQYF

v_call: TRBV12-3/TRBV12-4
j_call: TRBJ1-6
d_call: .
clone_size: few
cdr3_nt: TGTGCCAGCAGCCGACAGGTGCCCAGCTCACCCCTCCACTTT
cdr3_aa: CASSRQVPSSPLHF

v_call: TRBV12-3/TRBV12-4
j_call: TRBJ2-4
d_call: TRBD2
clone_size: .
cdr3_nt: TGTGCCAGCACCCCCCGAGTACTAGCGGGGGGGCTTTTAGCCAAAAACATTCAGTACTTC
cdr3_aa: CASTPRVLAGGLLAKNIQYF

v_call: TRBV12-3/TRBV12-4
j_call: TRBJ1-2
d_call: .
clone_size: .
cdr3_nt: TGTGCCAGCAGTTTTCTGGGACTGACTAACTATGGCTACACCTTC
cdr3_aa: CASSFLGLTNYGYTF

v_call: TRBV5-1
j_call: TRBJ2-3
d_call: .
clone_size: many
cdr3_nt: TGCGCCAGCAGCTTGGTAGGGATCACAGATACGCAGTATTTT
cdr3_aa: CASSLVGITDTQYF

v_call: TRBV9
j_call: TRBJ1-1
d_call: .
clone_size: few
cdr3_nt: TGTGCCAGCAGCCCGGATGCAGGGCGGAACACTGAAGCTTTCTTT
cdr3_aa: CASSPDAGRNTEAFF

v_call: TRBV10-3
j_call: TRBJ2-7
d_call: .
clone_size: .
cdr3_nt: TGTGCCATCAGCCGGGACTACGAGCAGTACTTC
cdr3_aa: CAISRDYEQYF

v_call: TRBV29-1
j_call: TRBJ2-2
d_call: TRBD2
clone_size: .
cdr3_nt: TGCAGCCTTGGGGGGGGGAACACCGGGGAGCTGTTTTTT
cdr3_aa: CSLGGGNTGELFF

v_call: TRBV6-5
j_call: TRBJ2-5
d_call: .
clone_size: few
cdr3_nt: TGTGCCAGCAGTTACTCGTCGGGTACGGTTCAAGAGACCCAGTACTTC
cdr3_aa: CASSYSSGTVQETQYF

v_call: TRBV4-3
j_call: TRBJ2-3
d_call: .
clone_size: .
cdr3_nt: TGCGCCAGCAGCCAAGGGGGGGTTGAAGATACGCAGTATTTT
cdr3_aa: CASSQGGVEDTQYF

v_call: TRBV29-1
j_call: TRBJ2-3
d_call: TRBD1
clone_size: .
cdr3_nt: TGCAGCGTTGACAGGGGGCGGAGGACAGATACGCAGTATTTT
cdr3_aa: CSVDRGRRTDTQYF

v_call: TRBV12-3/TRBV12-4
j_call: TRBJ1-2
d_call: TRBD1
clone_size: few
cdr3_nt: TGTGCCAGCAGCTCCTTCGGGACAGGGGGGCATGGCTACACCTTC
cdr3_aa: CASSSFGTGGHGYTF

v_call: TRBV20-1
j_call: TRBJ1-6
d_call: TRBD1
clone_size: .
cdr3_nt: TGCAGTGCCGGCCCGGGACAGGACCATTCACCCCTCCACTTT
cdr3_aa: CSAGPGQDHSPLHF

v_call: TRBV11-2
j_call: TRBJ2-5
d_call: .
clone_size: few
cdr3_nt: TGTGCCAGCAGCTTTACCTTGGGAGAGACCCAGTACTTC
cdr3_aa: CASSFTLGETQYF